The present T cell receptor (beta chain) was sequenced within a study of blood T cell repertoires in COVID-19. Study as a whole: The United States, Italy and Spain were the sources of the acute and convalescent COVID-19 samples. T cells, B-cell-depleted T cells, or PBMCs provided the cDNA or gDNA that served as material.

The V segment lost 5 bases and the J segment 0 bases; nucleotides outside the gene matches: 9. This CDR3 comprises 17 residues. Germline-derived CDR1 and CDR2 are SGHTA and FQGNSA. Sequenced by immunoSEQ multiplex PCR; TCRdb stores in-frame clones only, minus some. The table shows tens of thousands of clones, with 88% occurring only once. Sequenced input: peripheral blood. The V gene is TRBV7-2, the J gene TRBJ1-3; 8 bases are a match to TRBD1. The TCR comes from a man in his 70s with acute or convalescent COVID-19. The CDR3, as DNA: TGTGCCAGCAGCCGGACAGGGTCCTCTCTCTCTGGAAACACCATATATTTT. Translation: CASSRTGSSLSGNTIYF.